The 27 T cell receptor beta chains given below trace back to one sample, sequenced in a study of OX40 agonist ivuxolimab in advanced cancers. The protocol was immunoSEQ multiplex PCR, while the TCRdb copy is restricted to in-frame clones and leaves out a portion. The sample records about 45,000 clones, about four fifths being singletons. Specimen: CD4+ or CD8+ T cells sorted from blood, collected in a trial of the OX40 agonist ivuxolimab. These receptors were collected from an adult with an advanced solid tumor such as melanoma, head and neck, liver or kidney cancer.

The J gene is TRBJ2-3, the V gene TRBV9; D remains ambiguous. The V end lost 2 bases, the J end lost 2 bases, and 6 bases lay between the germline ends. This CDR3 spans 13 amino acids. In germline, CDR1 is SGDLS, CDR2 YYNGEE. The CDR3 DNA sequence: TGTGCCAGCAGCGTGTGGGTCACAGATACGCAGTATTTT. Its translation: CASSVWVTDTQYF.

The chain employs TRBV28 and TRBJ1-2; TRBD1 is a possible D gene (5 bases). CDR3 length: 14 amino acids. Trimming removed 6 bases from V and 3 bases from J, with 14 bases in between. Germline V gene data show CDR1 as MDHEN and CDR2 as SYDVKM. The CDR3 region has the DNA TGTGCCAGCAGACCGGGAAGGGACTACTATGGCTACACCTTC. This encodes CASRPGRDYYGYTF.

V is TRBV14 and J is TRBJ1-1, with 11 bases lining up with TRBD1. Trimming at V came to 3 bases and at J to 6 bases, leaving 3 bases not matched to a gene. CDR3 length equals 14 residues. The germline gives CDR1 SGHDN, CDR2 FVKESK. This chain's CDR3 is CASSQDRGPAEAFF. In nucleotides, the CDR3 is TGTGCCAGCAGCCAGGACAGGGGGCCGGCTGAAGCTTTCTTT.

The CDR3 nucleotides are TGCAGCGTTGAAGTAGGTTTTCAGAACAGGGCAGAGACCCAGTACTTC. Translated: CSVEVGFQNRAETQYF. The gene calls are TRBV29-1 and TRBJ2-5, with D possibly matching TRBD1 (6 bases). V lost 1 base and J 4 bases, leaving 19 bases between the germline ends. In germline, CDR1 is SQVTM, CDR2 ANQGSEA. This CDR3 has 16 residues. Based on the CDR3 plus reference TRBV29-1 and TRBJ2-5, the full variable domain is SAVISQKPSRDICQRGTSLTIQCQVDSQVTMMFWYRQQPGQSLTLIATANQGSEATYESGFVIDKFPISRPNLTFSTLTVSNMSPEDSSIYLCSVEVGFQNRAETQYFGPGTRLLVL.

This chain uses TRBV5-8 with TRBJ2-1; D gene unclear. Looked up from germline, CDR1 is SGHTS and CDR2 is YDEGEE. Trimming stripped 0 bases from V and 1 base from J, with 2 bases between. The CDR3 is 13 residues long. The CDR3 coding sequence is TGTGCCAGCAGCTTGGGGTCCTACAATGAGCAGTTCTTC. Translated: CASSLGSYNEQFF.

The rearrangement links TRBV11-1 to TRBJ2-1; unclear D gene. CDR1 is SGHAT, CDR2 FQDESV, per germline (reference sequence). CDR3 length: 11 amino acids. V lost 6 bases to trimming and J lost 9 bases, with 9 bases between them. The CDR3 spells CASSINVEQFF. The CDR3 nucleotides read TGTGCCAGCAGTATAAATGTTGAGCAGTTCTTC.

This clone was detected once. This rearrangement joins TRBV29-1 to TRBJ2-1; 7 bases map to TRBD1. This CDR3 is built from 13 residues. Germline lookup yields CDR1 SQVTM and CDR2 ANQGSEA. V was clipped by 7 bases and J by 6 bases; unmatched bases: 9. The CDR3, as DNA: TGCAGCGCCTTTTCCGCAGGGGGCAATGAGCAGTTCTTC. Its translation: CSAFSAGGNEQFF.

As to this clone: At one end, the junction sequence differs from germline, possibly due to a read error. The V call is TRBV15, the J call TRBJ2-7; TRBD1 matches at 7 bases. CDR1 is LNHNV and CDR2 is YYDKDF in the germline V gene (reference sequence). The CDR3 contains 14 residues. The CDR3 sequence is CATSRTGKSYGQYF. In nucleotides, the CDR3 is TGTGCCACCAGCAGGACAGGGAAGTCTTACGGGCAGTACTTC.

The chain recombines TRBV28 with TRBJ1-1, with D perhaps TRBD1 (5 bases). V was shortened by 3 bases and J by 4 bases, with 9 bases between the two germline ends. The CDR3 consists of 13 residues. Germline assignment: CDR1 MDHEN and CDR2 SYDVKM. CDR3 DNA sequence: TGTGCCAGCAGTTTGGGGGGGAGCACTGAAGCTTTCTTT. It codes for CASSLGGSTEAFF.

The chain has TRBV4-2 and TRBJ2-1; tentative D call: TRBD1 (6 bases). Germline values: CDR1 LGHNA, CDR2 YNFKEQ. V dropped 6 bases and J dropped 8 bases, with 17 bases sitting between them. This CDR3 has 14 residues. The CDR3 DNA reads TGTGCCAGCAGAAGGGGGAAGAACGTCGATGAGCAGTTCTTC. This encodes CASRRGKNVDEQFF.

The rearrangement uses TRBV4-1 and TRBJ1-6; tentative D call: TRBD1 (6 bases). There are 15 residues in the CDR3. Germline-derived CDR1 and CDR2 are MGHRA and YSYEKL. Between the trimmed V and J ends, which lost 6 bases and 6 bases, there was a span of 15 bases. In DNA form, the CDR3 reads TGCGCCAGCAGTCCGTCCGGGACATCTAATTCACCCCTCCACTTT. It encodes CASSPSGTSNSPLHF.

This sequence joins TRBV19 and TRBJ2-3, with TRBD2 as a possible D gene (6 bases). The CDR3 is 13 amino acids. Germline CDR1 LNHDA, CDR2 SQIVND (reference sequence). With 9 bases removed from V and 6 bases from J, the gap between germline ends came to 16 bases. The CDR3 bases are TGTGCCAGCCGGGACCCGGCGGGGGATACGCAGTATTTT. Amino acids: CASRDPAGDTQYF.

The V and J genes are TRBV7-9 and TRBJ1-4, with D unresolved. Trimming shortened V by 5 bases and J by 7 bases, and 17 bases separated the two germline ends. The CDR3 length is 15 residues. The germline V gene encodes CDR1 SEHNR and CDR2 FQNEAQ (reference sequence). CDR3: CASSDPRSSAEKLFF. The CDR3 DNA follows: TGTGCCAGCAGCGACCCAAGAAGCTCAGCTGAAAAACTGTTTTTT. Variable domain in full (rest from reference TRBV7-9 and TRBJ1-4): DTGVSQNPRHKITKRGQNVTFRCDPISEHNRLYWYRQTLGQGPEFLTYFQNEAQLEKSRLLSDRFSAERPKGSFSTLEIQRTEQGDSAMYLCASSDPRSSAEKLFFGSGTQLSVL.

V is TRBV27 and J is TRBJ2-3; D is perhaps TRBD2 (5 bases). The CDR3 is 15 amino acids. The germline CDR1 and CDR2 sequences are MNHEY and SMNVEV (reference sequence). Trimming shortened V by 0 bases and J by 2 bases, and 9 bases separated the two germline ends. The CDR3 region is CASSLSSGSTDTQYF. Written as DNA, the CDR3 is TGTGCCAGCAGTTTATCCTCGGGGTCCACAGATACGCAGTATTTT.

The chain combines TRBV7-9 with TRBJ1-2; no firm D call. The germline V and J ends were trimmed by 7 bases and 6 bases, with 12 bases remaining between them. CDR3 length equals 12 residues. From germline, CDR1 is SEHNR and CDR2 FQNEAQ (reference sequence). Written as DNA, the CDR3 is TGTGCCAGCACCCGCACGCCGGATGGCTACACCTTC. It translates to CASTRTPDGYTF.

The gene calls are TRBV9 and TRBJ2-2; D is perhaps TRBD2 (6 bases). Trimming took 3 bases from V and 3 from J, leaving 9 bases between them. The CDR3 is 14 amino acids. Germline assignment: CDR1 SGDLS and CDR2 YYNGEE. CDR3 loop: CASSASGDTGELFF. CDR3 bases: TGTGCCAGCAGCGCCTCGGGGGACACCGGGGAGCTGTTTTTT.

J is TRBJ2-5 and V is TRBV5-8; 16 bases are shared with TRBD2. This CDR3 is 17 amino acids long. Germline CDR1 SGHTS, CDR2 YDEGEE. V lost 4 bases and J lost 1; bases outside the gene matches: 4. The CDR3 region is CASSQGLAGGIQETQYF. In DNA, the CDR3 is TGTGCCAGCAGCCAGGGACTAGCGGGAGGGATCCAAGAGACCCAGTACTTC.

CDR3 region: CASSLSIRGDNEQFF. CDR3 bases: TGTGCCAGCAGTTTATCGATTCGGGGGGACAATGAGCAGTTCTTC. V gene TRBV27 combines with J gene TRBJ2-1; 7 bases line up with TRBD2. CDR1 and CDR2 (germline): MNHEY, SMNVEV (reference sequence). CDR3 length: 15 residues. The V and J ends lost 0 bases and 5 bases, in that order; junction bases with no gene match: 4.

The chain joins TRBV4-3 to TRBJ2-1; D may correspond to TRBD1 or TRBD2 (5 bases each). Germline V gene sequence: CDR1 LGHNA, CDR2 YSLEER. This CDR3 spans 14 amino acids. The V and J ends lost 5 bases and 4 bases respectively, with 12 bases between them. This CDR3 is CASSSGRSYNEQFF. CDR3 nucleotides: TGCGCCAGCAGCTCGGGACGGAGTTACAATGAGCAGTTCTTC.

This chain uses TRBV6-4 with TRBJ2-6; no reliable D call. This CDR3 is built from 15 residues. Germline V gives CDR1 MRHNA, CDR2 SNTAGT. The V gene lost 3 bases and the J gene lost 4 bases, with 10 bases spanning the gap. The CDR3 loop is CASSESGSGANVLTF. Written as DNA, the CDR3 is TGTGCCAGCAGTGAATCCGGGTCCGGGGCCAACGTCCTGACTTTC.

The chain employs TRBV4-1 and TRBJ1-5; possibly TRBD1 for D (5 bases). This CDR3 is built from 18 residues. Trimming pared 3 bases from V and 1 base from J, leaving 19 bases between. Per the germline V gene, CDR1 is MGHRA and CDR2 is YSYEKL. DNA of the CDR3: TGCGCCAGCAGCCAGAAGGGGTGGGAGCCGAACAGCAATCAGCCCCAGCATTTT. Its translation is CASSQKGWEPNSNQPQHF.

Notes on this clone: A junction boundary mismatches the germline segment, possibly from a read error. The gene calls are TRBV6-1 and TRBJ1-5; TRBD1 agrees at 7 bases. This CDR3 is 13 amino acids long. The germline CDR1 and CDR2 sequences are MNHNS and SASEGT. The CDR3 region is CASREDRAQPQHF. CDR3 DNA sequence: TGTGCCAGCAGGGAAGACAGGGCTCAGCCCCAGCATTTT.

The gene calls are TRBV6-5 and TRBJ2-4; D unresolved. The V end was cut by 0 bases, the J end by 0 bases, with 9 bases between. The CDR3 sequence is 16 residues long. CDR1 and CDR2 from the germline V gene are MNHEY and SVGAGI. In nucleotides, the CDR3 is TGTGCCAGCAGTTACTCGAACAGACTAGCCAAAAACATTCAGTACTTC. Amino acid sequence: CASSYSNRLAKNIQYF.

A few counts support this clone. The chain carries TRBV7-9 and TRBJ1-4; no definite D call. With 2 bases removed from V and 10 bases from J, the gap between germline ends came to 8 bases. Germline assignment: CDR1 SEHNR and CDR2 FQNEAQ (reference sequence). This CDR3 is 12 amino acids long. CDR3 protein: CASSLFDGKLFF. CDR3 DNA: TGTGCCAGCAGCTTATTCGACGGAAAACTGTTTTTT.

J is TRBJ1-1 and V is TRBV13; D not resolved. V lost 3 bases and J lost 0, with 8 bases in between. The length of the CDR3 is 14 residues. Germline loops: CDR1 PRHDT, CDR2 FYEKMQ (reference sequence). Written as DNA, the CDR3 is TGTGCCAGCAGCTTCGGGTACTTGAACACTGAAGCTTTCTTT. It yields the protein CASSFGYLNTEAFF.

V and J are TRBV27 and TRBJ2-7; a possible D gene is TRBD1 (8 bases). CDR3 length: 12 amino acids. The V end lost 5 bases, the J end lost 7 bases, and 12 bases lay between the germline ends. Germline-derived CDR1 and CDR2 are MNHEY and SMNVEV (reference sequence). This chain's CDR3 is CASSTGGGEQYF. DNA for the CDR3: TGTGCCAGCAGTACAGGGGGGGGAGAGCAGTACTTC.

This sequence joins TRBV11-3 and TRBJ1-5; D gene unclear. Trimming removed 1 base from V and 8 bases from J, with 9 bases in between. Germline values: CDR1 SGHNT, CDR2 YENEEA. The CDR3 runs to 13 residues. The CDR3 loop is CASSLGGRKPQHF. The CDR3 nucleotides are TGTGCCAGCAGCTTAGGTGGCAGGAAGCCCCAGCATTTT.